Listed below are T cell receptor beta chains from one sample, sequenced in a study of cytomegalovirus exposure and HLA in healthy donors. Generated by immunoSEQ multiplex PCR, the TCRdb table keeps only in-frame clones and is missing some. Of approximately 100,000 clones listed, approximately 81% are singletons. The specimen sequenced was PBMCs. Source of these receptors: a man in his forties in good health and CMV-seropositive. CDR3s include the opening cysteine and the closing phenylalanine or tryptophan. The order of the fields is CDR3 length, V gene, CDR3 protein.

>13|TRBV7-2
CASSFRGTGELFF
>15|TRBV5-4
CASSLGGGSNEKLFF
>14|TRBV7-3
CASSLAGGIDTQYF
>15|TRBV5-6
CASSRGAIVLGEQFF
>13|TRBV19
CASSIDGNTEAFF
>15|TRBV19
CASSIGTSGTDTQYF
>14|TRBV19
CASTPGAAKNIQYF
>22|TRBV5-1
CASSFIIGTGTSASEVTNEQFF
>13|TRBV6-1
CASRQGVQQPQHF
>15|TRBV15
CATSTLEAANTEAFF
>17|TRBV28
CASSLWGLAGVGETQYF
>16|TRBV6-1
CASSVGQGGTDTEAFF
>13|TRBV25-1
CASSESGGYGYTF
>16|TRBV4-2
CASSQDRAGTGNTIYF
>14|TRBV6-5
CASSRTGGDQPQHF
>15|TRBV6-1
CASSDGTARLETQYF
>15|TRBV5-1
CASETGGSGANVLTF
>15|TRBV5-6
CASSPGTRGTGELFF
>11|TRBV7-3
CASSMALEQFF
>14|TRBV7-3
CASSLTGGSGELFF
>15|TRBV18
CASSPSGQSARLQHF
>15|TRBV27
CASRPLRHLSYEQYF
>17|TRBV25-1
CASSESWTIGDFYEQYF
>17|TRBV18
CASSPRPGQVNTGELFF
>17|TRBV27
CASTQSRGPLGATEAFF
>15|TRBV27
CASSGDMDRTDTQYF
>15|TRBV6-5
CASSYSRDSNTEAFF
>17|TRBV5-1
CASSFRSSGTANTEAFF
>12|TRBV9
CASSDSGGAAFF
>12|TRBV6-6
CASSYNRAEQYF
>17|TRBV27
CASGVLAGAPNTGELFF
>16|TRBV5-1
CASSPGLAGNQETQYF
>15|TRBV4-1
CASSQIKAGNTEAFF
>18|TRBV4-2
CASSQVEIAGVSSGELFF
>13|TRBV2
CASGGRGASEAFF
>14|TRBV6-1
CASSSGTGRFEQYF
>14|TRBV10-2
CASSELGGNYEQYF
>15|TRBV27
CASSLFQGAEWTQYF
>15|TRBV5-1
CASSTGTGNPYEQYF
>16|TRBV28
CASSFLSGGLNYGYTF